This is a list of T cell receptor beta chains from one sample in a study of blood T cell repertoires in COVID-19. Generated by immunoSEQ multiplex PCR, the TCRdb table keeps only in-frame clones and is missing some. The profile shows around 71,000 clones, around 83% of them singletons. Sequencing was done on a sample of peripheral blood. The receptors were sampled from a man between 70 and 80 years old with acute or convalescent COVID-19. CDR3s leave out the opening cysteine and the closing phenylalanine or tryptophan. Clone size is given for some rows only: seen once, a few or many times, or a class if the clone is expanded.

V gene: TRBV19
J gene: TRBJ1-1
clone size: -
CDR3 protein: ASSMRKDIPQAF

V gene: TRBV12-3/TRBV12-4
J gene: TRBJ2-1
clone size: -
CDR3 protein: ASSLYQSDEQF

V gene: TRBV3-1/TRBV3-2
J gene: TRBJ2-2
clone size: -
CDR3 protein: ASSGLAGFTGELF

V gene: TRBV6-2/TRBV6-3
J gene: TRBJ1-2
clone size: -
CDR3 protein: ASSLQQADGYT

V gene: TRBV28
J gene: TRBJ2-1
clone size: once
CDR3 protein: ASSSSGTGGHNEQF

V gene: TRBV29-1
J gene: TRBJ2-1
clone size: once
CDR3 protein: SAGGAGRYNEQF

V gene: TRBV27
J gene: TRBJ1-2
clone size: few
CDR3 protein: ASSYAQRQGNYGYT

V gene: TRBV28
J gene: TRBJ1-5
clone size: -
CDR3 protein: ASCTPGWDQPQH

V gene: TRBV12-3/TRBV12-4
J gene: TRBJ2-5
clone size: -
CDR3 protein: ASRGLAGETQY

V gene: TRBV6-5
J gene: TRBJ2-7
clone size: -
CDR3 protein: ASKRGQRGEQY

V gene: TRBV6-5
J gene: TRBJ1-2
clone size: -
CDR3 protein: ASSPPGLGGYGYT

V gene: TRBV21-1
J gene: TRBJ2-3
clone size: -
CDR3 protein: ASSKLLVPTGTQY

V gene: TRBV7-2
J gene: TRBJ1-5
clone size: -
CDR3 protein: ASSDRREEPQH

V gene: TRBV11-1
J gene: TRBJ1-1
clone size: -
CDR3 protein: ASSLNRVGNTEAF

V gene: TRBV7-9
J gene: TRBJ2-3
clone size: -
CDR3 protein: ASSLSGSADTQY

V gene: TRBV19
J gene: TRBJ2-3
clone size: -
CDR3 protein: ASRRLAGGSSTDTQY

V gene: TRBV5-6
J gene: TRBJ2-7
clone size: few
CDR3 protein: ASSARLAGVHEQY

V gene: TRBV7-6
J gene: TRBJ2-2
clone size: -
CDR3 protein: ASSLRDRGLLAGEGGELF

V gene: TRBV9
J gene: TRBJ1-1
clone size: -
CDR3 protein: ASSPRQGVAEAF

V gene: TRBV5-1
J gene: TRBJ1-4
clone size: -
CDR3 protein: ASSLGQGRGDEKLF

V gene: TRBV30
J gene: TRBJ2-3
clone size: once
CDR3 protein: AWRDRGTDTQY

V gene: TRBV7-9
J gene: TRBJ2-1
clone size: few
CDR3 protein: ASSFNYEQF

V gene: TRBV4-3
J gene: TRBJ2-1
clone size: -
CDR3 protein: ASSPSLADISSYNEQF

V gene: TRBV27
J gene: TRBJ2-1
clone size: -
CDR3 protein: ASRDWSSYNEQF

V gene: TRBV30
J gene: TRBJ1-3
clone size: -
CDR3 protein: AWSPPRPAGNTIY

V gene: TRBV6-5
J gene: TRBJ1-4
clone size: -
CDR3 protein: ASSSLGGFSVF

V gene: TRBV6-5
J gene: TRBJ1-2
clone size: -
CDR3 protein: ASRPEGRDYGYT

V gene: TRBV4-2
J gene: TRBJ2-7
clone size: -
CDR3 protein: ASSQDFSGTSYEQY

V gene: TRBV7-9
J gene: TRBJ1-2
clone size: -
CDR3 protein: ASSPEGTGLSGYT

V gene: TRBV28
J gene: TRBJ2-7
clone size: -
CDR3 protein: ASRTGTGVYEQY

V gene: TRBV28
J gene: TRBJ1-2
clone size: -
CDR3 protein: ASSVGQDLWST

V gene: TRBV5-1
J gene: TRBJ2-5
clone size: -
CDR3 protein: ASSLGGLAGGGETQY

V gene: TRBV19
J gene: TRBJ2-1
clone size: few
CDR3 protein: ASRTSGRDNEQF

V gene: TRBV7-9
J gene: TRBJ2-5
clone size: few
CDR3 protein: ASSFALAVEETQY

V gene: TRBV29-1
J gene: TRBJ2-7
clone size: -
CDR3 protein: SVRSDGSSYEQY

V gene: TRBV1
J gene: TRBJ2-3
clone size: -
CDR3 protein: TSSPRVGPDTQY

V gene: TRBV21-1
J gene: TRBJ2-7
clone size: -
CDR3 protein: ASSNLAPDSKHEQY

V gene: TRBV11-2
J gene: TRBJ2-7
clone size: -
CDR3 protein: ASSLATSLYEQY

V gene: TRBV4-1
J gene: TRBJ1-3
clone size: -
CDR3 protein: ASSPQGAGNTIY

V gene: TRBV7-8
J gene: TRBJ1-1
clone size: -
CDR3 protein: ASSTRTGGDTEAF

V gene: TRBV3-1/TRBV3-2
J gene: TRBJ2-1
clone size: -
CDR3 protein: ASSRGLAGFYNEQF

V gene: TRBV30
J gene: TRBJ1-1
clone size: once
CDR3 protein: ACLVSKAF

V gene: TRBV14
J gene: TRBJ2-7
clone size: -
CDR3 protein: ASSQVRPGGRPYEQY

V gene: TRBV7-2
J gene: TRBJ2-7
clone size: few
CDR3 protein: ASSLAPGMTYEQY

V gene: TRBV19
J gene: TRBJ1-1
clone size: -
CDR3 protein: ASSIKGATGMNTEAF

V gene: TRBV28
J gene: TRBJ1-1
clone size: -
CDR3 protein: ASSLDMNTEAF

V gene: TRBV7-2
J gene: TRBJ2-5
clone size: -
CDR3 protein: ASSPGTGAVIQETQY